This TCR beta chain emerged from a study of T cell repertoires in cytomegalovirus infection. Study background: Well-studied HLA-B-restricted epitopes and recently identified HLA-C-restricted epitopes of CMV were both used in the study. Matching HLA type and CMV infection were both indicated by public TCR beta signatures. Study-level findings and limits: In two of eight donors, the top clonotype was HLA-C-restricted CMV-specific.

TCRdb reprocessed the reads via MiXCR and lists one record per CDR3 protein. The repertoire includes around 710,000 distinct CDR3 sequences, 25% to 30% of them detected once, and over 10% sits in the top ten. Germline CDR1 SGHVS, CDR2 FNYEAQ. V dropped 3 bases and J dropped 5 bases, with 10 bases sitting between them. The CDR3 spans 13 residues. This clonotype was seen at least ten times. Its specificity is unknown. This chain links TRBV7-6 with TRBJ1-1; D gene uncertain. This clonotype originated in a human donor in good health (CMV status not recorded). Some clones in this sample may be carry-over from other donors' samples. The sequencing used cultured CD8+ T cells from PBMCs, collected from culture after CMV antigen stimulation. The CDR3 loop reads CASSLVSGTEAFF. CDR3 bases: TGTGCCAGCAGCTTGGTAAGCGGAACTGAAGCTTTCTTT.